This is a list of T cell receptor beta chains from one sample in a study of blood T cells in healthy people across ages. One entry per CDR3 protein, called by TCRdb with MiXCR from the 5' RACE reads. Of hundreds of thousands of distinct CDR3 sequences in the sample, more than 20% are singletons; the top ten hold approximately 10%. The same sample was also used in a study of T cells of mothers and their children.

Sequences were obtained from blood. The origin of the receptors is a boy younger than 18 in good health. The conserved cysteine and the conserved F or W are not part of the CDR3 here. A row's size may be missing; if present it is once, few, many or a size class.

V	J	size	CDR3
TRBV12-3/TRBV12-4	TRBJ2-1	-	ASSPLGLAGGLEQF
TRBV28	TRBJ2-7	many	ASSFRRVRAEQY
TRBV7-2	TRBJ2-2	-	ASSLDWNTGELF
TRBV5-1	TRBJ2-5	few	ASSWGRIAGDQETQY
TRBV7-2	TRBJ2-7	-	ASSLTAAYEQY
TRBV4-1	TRBJ1-4	few	ASSQRPGPEGEKLF
TRBV5-1	TRBJ1-4	few	ASRAGTVNEKLF
TRBV7-9	TRBJ1-4	-	ASSWTEPNEKLF
TRBV9	TRBJ2-5	many	ASSVGLAGGKQETQY
TRBV3-1	TRBJ2-5	-	ASSHLTSGGEETQY
TRBV14	TRBJ2-7	few	ASSQGPGQAYEQY
TRBV20-1	TRBJ2-1	few	SARSGSGGSYNEQF
TRBV7-2	TRBJ2-1	few	ASSGEISYNEQF
TRBV5-6	TRBJ2-5	-	ASSLYLLALGAGKF
TRBV7-2	TRBJ1-2	-	ASSSYYT
TRBV12-3/TRBV12-4	TRBJ2-4	-	ASSLAQGTSRNIQY
TRBV9	TRBJ2-7	-	ASSADYGGPGEQY
TRBV5-1	TRBJ1-5	few	ASGRYYSNQPQH
TRBV4-3	TRBJ2-7	few	ASSQVLEGYEQY
TRBV29-1	TRBJ2-3	few	SVVPGLGGNTQY
TRBV7-9	TRBJ2-1	-	ASSFHHVFGTSGNEQF
TRBV7-7	TRBJ2-7	-	ASSLSPGNYEQY
TRBV20-1	TRBJ1-4	-	SARDYRAKLF
TRBV28	TRBJ2-1	-	ASSPSSSYNEQF
TRBV28	TRBJ1-4	-	ASNLSGTGGEKLF
TRBV7-2	TRBJ2-3	-	ASSLVRSSRGADTQY
TRBV30	TRBJ1-5	-	AWRGRGHQPQH
TRBV5-1	TRBJ2-5	-	ASGLGPLETQY
TRBV7-2	TRBJ1-2	few	ASSILNYGYT
TRBV2	TRBJ2-7	-	ASRDTGGTYEQY
TRBV30	TRBJ2-2	few	AWSDPSGSGELF
TRBV27	TRBJ2-3	few	ASSFGLAGTDTQY
TRBV29-1	TRBJ2-5	few	SVGPQWETQY
TRBV6-6	TRBJ1-1	-	ASSTATGMNTEAF
TRBV7-2	-	-	ASSLTGPRRFEQF
TRBV29-1	TRBJ2-7	few	SVGEGNEQY
TRBV20-1	TRBJ1-4	few	SARQEGGEKLF
TRBV4-3	TRBJ2-5	many	ASSQGSYQETQY
TRBV10-2	TRBJ1-2	-	ASSDYPQNYGYT
TRBV7-2	TRBJ1-6	-	ASSSGTGGTTTSLGPLH
TRBV5-1	TRBJ2-2	-	ASRQGHSGPGELF
TRBV27	TRBJ2-3	-	ASSNRGLIMETQY
TRBV15	TRBJ2-5	few	ATSRDLGSGEQY
TRBV4-1	TRBJ1-1	-	ASSQDPPERGYHGDTEAF
TRBV18	-	-	ASSRNSGETQY
TRBV20-1	TRBJ2-1	few	SARLRTQYNEQF
TRBV20-1	TRBJ2-4	-	SSPAEFAKNIQY